One and the same sample provided the 26 T cell receptor beta chains below, sequenced in a study of human T cells and chemical hapten exposure. TCRdb itself ran the RACE reads through MiXCR, one entry per CDR3 protein. The sample contains around 380,000 distinct CDR3 sequences, around 5.5% of which appear only once. Time point denoted: pre-sensitization, week 0. Indicated treatment: therapeutic diphenylcyclopropenone sensitization with weekly scalp DPC. Sequences were derived from whole blood, sampled in connection with sensitization to the hapten diphenylcyclopropenone (DPC). These receptors all stem from a woman aged 18-30 years with alopecia areata. Some clones in this sample may be carry-over from other donors' samples.

The table lists this clonotype with many counts. CDR3 sequence: CASWGQNEKLFF. DNA of the CDR3: TGTGCCAGCTGGGGACAAAATGAAAAACTGTTTTTT. The rearrangement uses TRBV25-1 and TRBJ1-4, with D possibly TRBD1 on 6 matching bases. V lost 8 bases to trimming and J lost 5 bases, with 9 bases between them. CDR1 MGHDK and CDR2 SYGVNS come from the germline V gene. This CDR3 contains 12 residues. The full variable domain, completed using reference TRBV25-1 and TRBJ1-4, is EADIYQTPRYLVIGTGKKITLECSQTMGHDKMYWYQQDPGMELHLIHYSYGVNSTEKGDLSSESTVSRIRTEHFPLTLESARPSHTSQYLCASWGQNEKLFFGSGTQLSVL.

This clonotype was recorded many times. The chain uses TRBV6-2 or TRBV6-3 and TRBJ2-1; 7 bases map to TRBD1. J gave up 8 bases and V 5 bases, and 9 bases lay outside the gene matches. From germline, CDR1 is MNHEY and CDR2 SVGEGT. CDR3 size: 14 residues. The chain's CDR3 is CASSLLQGVDEQFF. CDR3 nucleotides: TGTGCCAGCAGTCTCCTCCAGGGGGTCGATGAGCAGTTCTTC.

The chain combines TRBV6-5 with TRBJ1-5; 8 bases agree with TRBD1. The CDR3 is 15 amino acids. Germline CDR1 reads MNHEY; CDR2 reads SVGAGI. J lost 6 bases, V lost 5 bases, and 9 bases had no gene match. CDR3 sequence: CASSDGQGLGQPQHF. As DNA, the CDR3 is TGTGCCAGCAGTGACGGACAGGGCCTGGGTCAGCCCCAGCATTTT.

This clonotype has more than one count but fewer than ten. The rearrangement joins TRBV18 to TRBJ1-6; D not resolved. V was clipped by 3 bases and J by 5 bases, with 14 bases between them. This CDR3 has 16 residues. Germline V gene sequence: CDR1 KGHSH, CDR2 LQKENI. The CDR3: CASSPPGVRDNSPLHF. The CDR3, as DNA: TGTGCCAGCTCACCCCCCGGAGTGAGGGATAATTCACCCCTCCACTTT.

This clonotype has at least ten counts. The chain uses TRBV7-2 and TRBJ1-6; D might be TRBD1 (6 bases). Germline lookup yields CDR1 SGHTA and CDR2 FQGNSA. The CDR3 consists of 15 residues. V was clipped by 5 bases and J by 8 bases, with 16 bases between them. CDR3 bases: TGTGCCAGCAGCCAATCCCCGGGGGCTTATTCACCCCTCCACTTT. It specifies CASSQSPGAYSPLHF.

This clonotype occurred many times. The chain combines TRBV6-2 or TRBV6-3 with TRBJ2-7; D perhaps matches TRBD2 (6 bases). V lost 6 bases to trimming and J lost 4 bases, with 7 bases between them. CDR3 length: 11 amino acids. Germline-derived CDR1 and CDR2 are MNHEY and SVGEGT. The CDR3 nucleotides are TGTGCCAGCAGGGAGGGGTACGAGCAGTACTTC. It encodes CASREGYEQYF.

The chain recombines TRBV20-1 with TRBJ2-7, with 8 nucleotides matching TRBD2. The germline gives CDR1 DFQATT, CDR2 SNEGSKA (reference sequence). The CDR3 runs 14 residues. V shed 0 bases, J shed 5 bases, and the junction held 6 bases outside the gene matches. DNA of the CDR3: TGCAGTGCTAGAGACACTAGCGGAGGCGACGAGCAGTACTTC. It translates to CSARDTSGGDEQYF.

CDR3 bases: TGTGCCAGCAGCTCCGCGAGGACAGGGGGCACCGGGGAGCTGTTTTTT. Amino acids: CASSSARTGGTGELFF. The gene calls are TRBV7-9 and TRBJ2-2, with TRBD1 matching over 10 bases. CDR3 length equals 16 residues. V lost 4 bases and J lost 4; bases outside the gene matches: 6. CDR1 and CDR2 (germline): SEHNR, FQNEAQ (reference sequence).

This clonotype occurred a few times. V is TRBV6-5 and J is TRBJ1-2, with D perhaps matching TRBD1 (6 bases). The CDR3 length is 17 residues. The germline V and J ends were trimmed by 0 bases and 3 bases, with 17 bases remaining between them. Germline values: CDR1 MNHEY, CDR2 SVGAGI. This CDR3 reads CASSYSINSGAYYGYTF. The CDR3 coding sequence is TGTGCCAGCAGTTACTCGATAAACTCGGGGGCCTACTATGGCTACACCTTC.

This clonotype came up a few times. DNA of the CDR3: TGTGCCAGCAGAATCGGCAGGGCGAACACCGGGGAGCTGTTTTTT. Its protein is CASRIGRANTGELFF. The V and J genes are TRBV7-8 and TRBJ2-2, with D possibly being TRBD1 (5 bases). This CDR3 spans 15 amino acids. CDR1 SGHVS and CDR2 FQNEAQ come from the germline V gene. V was pared by 6 bases and J by 0 bases, with 11 bases between.

This clonotype came up a few times. The gene calls are TRBV13 and TRBJ1-1; 8 bases are a match to TRBD1. The CDR3 totals 11 residues. Germline trimming cut 4 bases from V and 8 bases from J; bases unmatched to any gene: 0. Germline V gene data show CDR1 as PRHDT and CDR2 as FYEKMQ (reference sequence). In nucleotides, the CDR3 is TGTGCCAGCAGCTGGGACAGGGAAGCTTTCTTT. Translating it yields CASSWDREAFF.

The chain uses TRBV19 and TRBJ1-5, with a tentative D call TRBD1 (5 bases). CDR1 and CDR2 (germline): LNHDA, SQIVND (reference sequence). Trimming cost V 3 bases and J 2 bases, with 8 bases left between them. The CDR3 contains 14 residues. This CDR3 reads CASSISGGNQPQHF. Written as DNA, the CDR3 is TGTGCCAGTAGTATCTCGGGGGGCAATCAGCCCCAGCATTTT.

This clonotype occurred a few times. V is TRBV6-6 and J is TRBJ1-1; D is unresolved. V lost 0 bases and J 4 bases, leaving 12 bases between the germline ends. The CDR3 has 15 amino acids. Looked up from germline, CDR1 is MNHNY and CDR2 is SVGAGI (reference sequence). The DNA for the CDR3 is TGTGCCAGCAGTTACTCCCCGGGCAGGCCCACTGAAGCTTTCTTT. This translates into CASSYSPGRPTEAFF.

This clonotype appeared many times. This chain uses TRBV2 with TRBJ1-2; D gene unclear. The CDR3 has 13 amino acids. Between the trimmed V and J ends, which lost 7 bases and 2 bases, there was a span of 11 bases. CDR1 is SNHLY, CDR2 FYNNEI, per germline. The CDR3 coding sequence is TGTGCCAGCAATGTTATGCCCAACTATGGCTACACCTTC. Its translation: CASNVMPNYGYTF.

This clonotype was found a few times. This chain uses TRBV7-3 with TRBJ2-7; the match to TRBD2 covers 15 bases. The CDR3 covers 16 residues. Germline CDR1 and CDR2: SGHTA and FQGTGA. The junction had 2 bases not matched to a gene; V was cut back by 0 bases and J by 5 bases. The CDR3 protein is CASSLTGLAGGHEQYF. The CDR3 DNA sequence: TGTGCCAGCAGCTTAACAGGACTAGCGGGGGGGCACGAGCAGTACTTC. The full variable domain, its missing parts supplied by reference TRBV7-3 and TRBJ2-7, is GAGVSQTPSNKVTEKGKYVELRCDPISGHTALYWYRQSLGQGPEFLIYFQGTGAADDSGLPNDRFFAVRPEGSVSTLKIQRTERGDSAVYLCASSLTGLAGGHEQYFGPGTRLTVT.

This chain uses TRBV12-3 or TRBV12-4 with TRBJ2-5; 8 positions agree with TRBD2. This CDR3 is built from 15 residues. Trimming removed 4 bases from V and 2 bases from J; junction bases left unmatched: 6. CDR3 residues: CASSSPSGLQETQYF. The DNA of the CDR3 is TGTGCCAGCAGTTCTCCTAGCGGGTTACAAGAGACCCAGTACTTC.

The chain recombines TRBV7-3 with TRBJ2-1; 10 bases map to TRBD1. Germline V gene lookup returns CDR1 SGHTA and CDR2 FQGTGA. The CDR3 runs 19 residues. Losses at the gene ends were 1 base for V and 5 bases for J; bases not matched to a gene: 14. The chain's CDR3 is CASSLRSGTGDPRNNEQFF. The DNA for the CDR3 is TGTGCCAGCAGCTTAAGATCGGGGACAGGGGACCCTCGGAACAATGAGCAGTTCTTC.

This clonotype has a count of ten or more. The rearrangement links TRBV20-1 to TRBJ2-2; D gene unclear. Trimming shortened V by 0 bases and J by 5 bases, and 10 bases separated the two germline ends. This CDR3 contains 14 residues. Germline CDR1 and CDR2: DFQATT and SNEGSKA (reference sequence). The CDR3 region has the DNA TGCAGTGCTAGAGATAGTTTGAGAACCGGGGAGCTGTTTTTT. The encoded protein is CSARDSLRTGELFF.

CDR3 DNA: TGCAGCGGCCGGGACAGAAAAACGAGCTCCTACAATGAGCAGTTCTTC. Protein sequence: CSGRDRKTSSYNEQFF. V and J are TRBV29-1 and TRBJ2-1, with 7 bases matching TRBD1. Germline V gives CDR1 SQVTM, CDR2 ANQGSEA. This CDR3 spans 16 amino acids. J lost 0 bases, V lost 7 bases, and 12 bases had no gene match.

Many counts were recorded for this clonotype. The V gene is TRBV18, the J gene TRBJ1-5; no clear D. Looked up from germline, CDR1 is KGHSH and CDR2 is LQKENI. The CDR3 loop spans 14 amino acids. Trimming took off 2 bases at V and 0 bases at J, with 5 bases between the two ends. The CDR3 DNA reads TGTGCCAGCTCACCAGCGTTTAGCAATCAGCCCCAGCATTTT. Translating gives CASSPAFSNQPQHF.

Many counts were recorded for this clonotype. The V gene is TRBV18, the J gene TRBJ1-1; 10 bases align to TRBD1. After removal of 3 bases from V and 3 bases from J, the junction contained 4 bases not matched to a gene. This CDR3 spans 15 amino acids. CDR1 KGHSH and CDR2 LQKENI come from the germline V gene. CDR3 amino acids: CASSPGQGGYTEAFF. CDR3 in DNA: TGTGCCAGCTCACCCGGACAGGGGGGCTACACTGAAGCTTTCTTT.

This clonotype was observed a handful of times. The chain has TRBV6-5 and TRBJ1-2, with TRBD1 matching over 7 bases. CDR1 is MNHEY and CDR2 is SVGAGI in the germline V gene. Germline trimming cut 6 bases from V and 5 bases from J; bases unmatched to any gene: 9. This CDR3 has 14 residues. The DNA of the CDR3 is TGTGCCAGCAGCGGAAGACAGGGACCATATGGCTACACCTTC. The encoded protein is CASSGRQGPYGYTF.

This clonotype was picked up many times. Here the CDR3 DNA reads TGTGCCAGCGGGACAGGAAACACCGGGGAGCTGTTTTTT. Amino acids: CASGTGNTGELFF. The chain is built from TRBV28 and TRBJ2-2, with 8 bases aligning to TRBD1. V shed 8 bases, J shed 2 bases, and the junction held 1 base outside the gene matches. CDR3 size: 13 residues. Germline values: CDR1 MDHEN, CDR2 SYDVKM.

The rearrangement joins TRBV3-1 to TRBJ1-2; tentative D call: TRBD1 (5 bases). Germline V gene data show CDR1 as LGHDT and CDR2 as YNNKEL (reference sequence). V shed 5 bases and J shed 7 bases, with 14 bases lying between them. The CDR3 covers 13 residues. CDR3 coding DNA: TGTGCCAGCAGCTACCTGGGGCAGGGTGGCTACACCTTC. It yields the protein CASSYLGQGGYTF.

The rearrangement links TRBV4-1 to TRBJ2-7; D uncertain. There are 14 residues in the CDR3. The germline CDR1 and CDR2 sequences are MGHRA and YSYEKL. V was clipped by 3 bases and J by 0 bases, with 9 bases between them. CDR3 nucleotides: TGCGCCAGCAGCCAGGTCAGGAGCTCCTACGAGCAGTACTTC. Translated, it gives CASSQVRSSYEQYF.

The chain combines TRBV7-2 with TRBJ2-3, with 8 bases that match TRBD2. V trimming: 5 bases; J trimming: 0 bases; junction bases outside the gene matches: 16. The CDR3 runs 19 residues. Germline V gives CDR1 SGHTA, CDR2 FQGNSA. The chain's CDR3 is CASSPPRSGGLLSTDTQYF. CDR3 DNA sequence: TGTGCCAGCAGCCCCCCGAGGAGCGGGGGCCTCCTTAGCACAGATACGCAGTATTTT.